Below, 30 T cell receptor beta chains from the same sample are listed, as sequenced in a study of cytotoxic CD8 clonotypes in ibrutinib-treated CLL. Only in-frame clones appear in the TCRdb table, and some are missing; sequencing was by immunoSEQ multiplex PCR. The sample has around 310,000 clones; approximately 80% are singletons. This sample comprised PBMCs, obtained before ibrutinib treatment. The origin of the receptors is a human donor with chronic lymphocytic leukemia.

The chain recombines TRBV6-6 with TRBJ2-3; D remains ambiguous. Trimming removed 4 bases at V and 0 bases at J, with 11 bases between. CDR1 is MNHNY, CDR2 SVGAGI, per germline (reference sequence). The CDR3 contains 15 residues. CDR3 nucleotides: TGTGCCAGCAGTTTAAGAACCGGTAGCACAGATACGCAGTATTTT. Protein sequence: CASSLRTGSTDTQYF.

This chain joins TRBV11-2 and TRBJ2-5; TRBD2 matches 13 bases. Germline lookup yields CDR1 SGHAT and CDR2 FQNNGV. This CDR3 spans 16 amino acids. With 1 base clipped from V and 5 bases from J, the junction kept 4 bases outside the gene matches. The CDR3 reads CASSLGTSGSMETQYF. CDR3 sequence (DNA): TGTGCCAGCAGCTTAGGGACTAGCGGGAGTATGGAGACCCAGTACTTC.

This chain uses TRBV9 with TRBJ1-1, with 8 positions matching TRBD1. This CDR3 is 14 amino acids long. Losses at the gene ends were 1 base for V and 6 bases for J; bases not matched to a gene: 5. CDR1 SGDLS and CDR2 YYNGEE come from the germline V gene. The CDR3 reads CASSVSGGISEAFF. DNA of the CDR3: TGTGCCAGCAGCGTATCAGGGGGCATCTCTGAAGCTTTCTTT.

The chain combines TRBV9 with TRBJ1-3; D is unresolved. Germline V gives CDR1 SGDLS, CDR2 YYNGEE. Trimming left V 3 bases short and J 1 base short, with 8 bases between. The CDR3 has 14 amino acids. The CDR3 sequence: CASSAQLSGNTIYF. For the CDR3, the DNA is TGTGCCAGCAGCGCACAGCTTTCTGGAAACACCATATATTTT.

This clone was found a few times. This chain connects TRBV2 to TRBJ1-2; a weak D match, TRBD1 (6 bases). The germline V gene encodes CDR1 SNHLY and CDR2 FYNNEI. Trimming cost V 5 bases and J 8 bases, with 15 bases left between them. The CDR3 is 13 amino acids. The CDR3 here is CASSYTGHEGYTF. Here the CDR3 DNA reads TGTGCCAGCAGTTATACGGGACATGAAGGCTACACCTTC.

The chain combines TRBV5-1 with TRBJ1-2; no definite D call. Germline CDR1 reads SGHRS; CDR2 reads YFSETQ. The CDR3 length is 14 residues. V dropped 2 bases and J dropped 0 bases, with 8 bases sitting between them. The CDR3, as DNA: TGCGCCAGCAGCTTTCGAGCCACTAACTATGGCTACACCTTC. Protein sequence: CASSFRATNYGYTF.

The chain is built from TRBV7-8 and TRBJ2-7; no reliable D call. The CDR3 has 11 residues. Trimming cost V 5 bases and J 10 bases, with 12 bases left between them. CDR1 SGHVS and CDR2 FQNEAQ come from the germline V gene. CDR3 protein: CASSPRLVQYF. The DNA for the CDR3 is TGTGCCAGCAGCCCCAGACTTGTTCAGTACTTC.

The chain employs TRBV27 and TRBJ1-2; D is unresolved. Germline CDR1 MNHEY, CDR2 SMNVEV (reference sequence). The CDR3 spans 11 residues. Trimming took 3 bases from V and 6 from J, leaving 5 bases between them. The CDR3 region is CASSFCHGYTF. The CDR3 DNA reads TGTGCCAGCAGTTTTTGTCATGGCTACACCTTC.

The CDR3 bases are TGCGCCAGCAGAGATAGCGGAGACGGCTACGAGCAGTACTTC. Residues: CASRDSGDGYEQYF. The chain carries TRBV10-2 and TRBJ2-7; D is possibly TRBD2 (6 bases). CDR1 is WSHSY, CDR2 SAAADI, per germline. The length of the CDR3 is 14 residues. Trimming pared 6 bases from V and 3 bases from J, leaving 15 bases between.

This chain links TRBV27 with TRBJ2-2; TRBD2 matches at 7 bases. The CDR3 length is 15 residues. Trimming removed 3 bases from V and 7 bases from J; junction bases left unmatched: 8. Germline V gene data show CDR1 as MNHEY and CDR2 as SMNVEV (reference sequence). This chain's CDR3 is CASSFSRELDGELFF. The CDR3, as DNA: TGTGCCAGCAGTTTTTCGCGGGAGCTTGACGGGGAGCTGTTTTTT.

The V and J genes are TRBV14 and TRBJ2-7; D perhaps matches TRBD1 (6 bases). V lost 4 bases to trimming and J lost 3 bases, with 22 bases between them. The CDR3 is 17 amino acids. Germline V gene sequence: CDR1 SGHDN, CDR2 FVKESK. This CDR3 is CASSPIGAYRDFYEQYF. CDR3 in DNA: TGTGCCAGCAGCCCCATAGGGGCGTACAGGGATTTCTACGAGCAGTACTTC. Full variable domain (outside the CDR3, taken from reference TRBV14 and TRBJ2-7): EAGVTQFPSHSVIEKGQTVTLRCDPISGHDNLYWYRRVMGKEIKFLLHFVKESKQDESGMPNNRFLAERTGGTYSTLKVQPAELEDSGVYFCASSPIGAYRDFYEQYFGPGTRLTVT.

To note about this clone: The junction does not match germline at one end; this may be a read error. The genes are TRBV6-1 and TRBJ1-5, with 8 bases aligning to TRBD1. This CDR3 region has 15 residues. Per germline, CDR1 MNHNS and CDR2 SASEGT. For the CDR3, the DNA is TGTGCCACCCTCGTCACCGGGACAGGCAACCAGCCCCAGCATTTT. Translation gives CATLVTGTGNQPQHF.

This clone has a single count. The J gene is TRBJ2-3, the V gene TRBV6-5; the D gene is possibly TRBD1 (6 bases). CDR3 size: 15 residues. Germline CDR1 and CDR2: MNHEY and SVGAGI. V gave up 7 bases and J gave up 0 bases, with 14 bases separating them. This chain's CDR3 is CASTRGGQSTDTQYF. Written as DNA, the CDR3 is TGTGCCAGCACCCGAGGGGGACAAAGCACAGATACGCAGTATTTT.

The chain joins TRBV5-1 to TRBJ2-7; 7 nucleotides line up with TRBD1. This CDR3 contains 15 residues. The V segment lost 4 bases and the J segment 0 bases; nucleotides outside the gene matches: 7. In germline, CDR1 is SGHRS, CDR2 YFSETQ. The CDR3 region is CASSRTGKNSYEQYF. CDR3 DNA sequence: TGCGCCAGCAGCAGGACAGGAAAAAACTCCTACGAGCAGTACTTC.

The genes are TRBV4-1 and TRBJ1-5; D is unresolved. The CDR3 totals 15 residues. V dropped 1 base and J dropped 4 bases, with 11 bases sitting between them. CDR1 and CDR2 from the germline V gene are MGHRA and YSYEKL. The CDR3 sequence is CASSQAWGGNQPQHF. The DNA for the CDR3 is TGCGCCAGCAGCCAAGCCTGGGGAGGAAATCAGCCCCAGCATTTT.

Worth noting for this clone: Distinct nucleotide sequences in the sample also encode this CDR3. This chain uses TRBV5-4 with TRBJ1-2; D is possibly TRBD1 (5 bases). CDR1 and CDR2 (germline): SGHNT, YYREEE (reference sequence). Trimming took off 3 bases at V and 5 bases at J, with 8 bases between the two ends. CDR3 size: 12 residues. CDR3 sequence (DNA): TGTGCCAGCAGCTCCCCAGGGTATGGCTACACCTTC. It encodes CASSSPGYGYTF. The whole variable domain, filled in from reference TRBV5-4 and TRBJ1-2, reads ETGVTQSPTHLIKTRGQQVTLRCSSQSGHNTVSWYQQALGQGPQFIFQYYREEENGRGNFPPRFSGLQFPNYSSELNVNALELDDSALYLCASSSPGYGYTFGSGTRLTVV.

The V call is TRBV15, the J call TRBJ2-2; D is unresolved. The CDR3 loop spans 16 amino acids. Germline CDR1 LNHNV, CDR2 YYDKDF (reference sequence). Trimming removed 0 bases from V and 1 base from J, with 9 bases in between. CDR3 residues: CATSREGLGNTGELFF. The CDR3 DNA follows: TGTGCCACCAGCAGAGAGGGATTGGGGAACACCGGGGAGCTGTTTTTT.

The chain combines TRBV29-1 with TRBJ2-7, with D perhaps TRBD2 (5 bases). V lost 6 bases and J lost 6, with 15 bases in between. The CDR3 is 12 amino acids. In germline, CDR1 is SQVTM, CDR2 ANQGSEA. The CDR3 here is CSVGSPGGEQYF. CDR3 coding DNA: TGCAGCGTAGGGAGTCCCGGCGGCGAGCAGTACTTC.

The V call is TRBV7-9, the J call TRBJ1-4; a weak D match, TRBD1 (6 bases). The germline CDR1 and CDR2 sequences are SEHNR and FQNEAQ (reference sequence). V shed 5 bases and J shed 7 bases, with 17 bases lying between them. This CDR3 comprises 15 residues. CDR3 sequence reads: CASSTGGGKGEKLFF. CDR3 bases: TGTGCCAGCAGCACGGGAGGGGGGAAAGGTGAAAAACTGTTTTTT. The complete variable domain, with remaining parts taken from reference TRBV7-9 and TRBJ1-4, reads DTGVSQNPRHKITKRGQNVTFRCDPISEHNRLYWYRQTLGQGPEFLTYFQNEAQLEKSRLLSDRFSAERPKGSFSTLEIQRTEQGDSAMYLCASSTGGGKGEKLFFGSGTQLSVL.

This chain uses TRBV23-1 with TRBJ2-1, with unresolved D. TRBV23-1 is an ORF; its function is uncertain. The CDR3 has 11 amino acids. Trimming removed 4 bases from V and 13 bases from J, with 11 bases in between. CDR3 amino acids: CASSPSNSQFF. CDR3 DNA: TGCGCCAGCAGTCCCTCAAACTCTCAGTTCTTC.

This clone was counted between two and nine times. The V and J genes are TRBV11-1 and TRBJ1-2; 8 nucleotides agree with TRBD1. CDR1 SGHAT and CDR2 FQDESV come from the germline V gene (reference sequence). Losses at the gene ends were 1 base for V and 13 bases for J; bases not matched to a gene: 8. CDR3 length equals 13 residues. CDR3 nucleotides: TGTGCCAGCAGCTTAGATTCCGACAGGGGATTCACCTTC. Protein: CASSLDSDRGFTF.

As regards this clone: Within the sample, other DNA sequences also encode this same CDR3. This rearrangement joins TRBV5-6 to TRBJ2-5; 11 bases align to TRBD2. Germline V CDR1 and CDR2: SGHDT, YYEEEE. The CDR3 has 15 amino acids. V lost 1 base, J lost 5 bases, and 4 bases stayed unmatched. The CDR3 sequence is CASSLLAGGRETQYF. CDR3 bases: TGTGCCAGCAGCTTGTTAGCGGGAGGGCGGGAGACCCAGTACTTC. Full variable domain (remainder filled in from reference TRBV5-6 and TRBJ2-5): DAGVTQSPTHLIKTRGQQVTLRCSPKSGHDTVSWYQQALGQGPQFIFQYYEEEERQRGNFPDRFSGHQFPNYSSELNVNALLLGDSALYLCASSLLAGGRETQYFGPGTRLLVL.

This clone was seen only once. V usage is TRBV19 and J usage is TRBJ1-1; maybe TRBD1 (6 bases). The V and J ends lost 10 bases and 8 bases respectively, with 11 bases between them. The CDR3 has 10 amino acids. CDR1 and CDR2 from the germline V gene are LNHDA and SQIVND (reference sequence). The CDR3 reads CATRGNEAFF. The CDR3, as DNA: TGTGCCACCAGGGGTAACGAAGCTTTCTTT. The full variable domain, with the rest looked up from reference TRBV19 and TRBJ1-1, is DGGITQSPKYLFRKEGQNVTLSCEQNLNHDAMYWYRQDPGQGLRLIYYSQIVNDFQKGDIAEGYSVSREKKESFPLTVTSAQKNPTAFYLCATRGNEAFFGQGTRLTVV.

The gene calls are TRBV10-3 and TRBJ2-2; 7 positions agree with TRBD1. V shed 3 bases, J shed 4 bases, and the junction held 11 bases outside the gene matches. CDR1 is ENHRY and CDR2 is SYGVKD in the germline V gene. This CDR3 region has 17 residues. CDR3 sequence reads: CAISDPRQGDGTGELFF. CDR3 DNA sequence: TGTGCCATCAGTGATCCGAGACAGGGAGACGGCACCGGGGAGCTGTTTTTT.

The chain employs TRBV6-6 and TRBJ1-1; D may be TRBD1 (5 bases). V was pared by 3 bases and J by 6 bases, with 17 bases between. The germline V gene has CDR1 MNHNY and CDR2 SVGAGI (reference sequence). CDR3 length: 15 amino acids. In DNA, the CDR3 is TGTGCCAGCAGTTATCGGGGGAAGCGGCGAGCTGAAGCTTTCTTT. Translation gives CASSYRGKRRAEAFF.

V usage is TRBV2 and J usage is TRBJ1-1, with 7 bases aligning to TRBD1. The CDR3 is 13 amino acids. Trimming removed 6 bases from V and 4 bases from J; junction bases left unmatched: 5. The germline gives CDR1 SNHLY, CDR2 FYNNEI. This chain's CDR3 is CASRGQQGTEAFF. CDR3 DNA sequence: TGTGCCAGCAGGGGACAGCAGGGCACTGAAGCTTTCTTT.

This chain links TRBV27 with TRBJ2-3; D uncertain. The V and J ends lost 5 bases and 0 bases respectively, with 15 bases between them. CDR1 is MNHEY and CDR2 is SMNVEV in the germline V gene (reference sequence). This CDR3 has 16 residues. CDR3 DNA: TGTGCCAGCAGTAGCCCGACGGTATCTAGCACAGATACGCAGTATTTT. Translated: CASSSPTVSSTDTQYF.

The V and J genes are TRBV5-1 and TRBJ2-1; D gene ambiguous. V lost 0 bases, J lost 4 bases, and 8 bases lay in between. The CDR3 spans 14 residues. CDR1 is SGHRS, CDR2 YFSETQ, per germline. CDR3 loop: CASSLASIYNEQFF. CDR3 in DNA: TGCGCCAGCAGCTTGGCCTCGATATACAATGAGCAGTTCTTC.

This clone was counted a few times. The chain recombines TRBV10-2 with TRBJ2-7; D unresolved. The CDR3 runs 12 residues. CDR1 and CDR2 (germline): WSHSY, SAAADI. Trimming removed 2 bases from V and 6 bases from J, with 8 bases in between. The CDR3 DNA follows: TGCGCCAGCAGTGAGGGGTTGAGCGAGCAGTACTTC. Protein: CASSEGLSEQYF.

This chain links TRBV10-3 with TRBJ2-7, with 13 bases aligning to TRBD2. The V gene's germline CDR1 is ENHRY and CDR2 SYGVKD. The trim removed 7 bases at V and 1 base at J, leaving 7 bases unmatched. CDR3 length: 16 amino acids. CDR3 nucleotides: TGTGCCATCACCGGGGGGACTAGCGGGACTTCCTACGAGCAGTACTTC. It yields the protein CAITGGTSGTSYEQYF.